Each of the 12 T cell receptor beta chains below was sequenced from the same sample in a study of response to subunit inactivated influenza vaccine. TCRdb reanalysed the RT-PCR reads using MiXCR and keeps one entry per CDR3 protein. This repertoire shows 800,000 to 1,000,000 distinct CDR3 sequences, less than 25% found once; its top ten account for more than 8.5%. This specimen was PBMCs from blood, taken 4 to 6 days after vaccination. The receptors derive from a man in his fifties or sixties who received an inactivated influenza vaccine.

The CDR3, as DNA: TGTGCCAGCAGCCCGACAGGGGGCAAGGGTAATGAAAAACTGTTTTTT. It specifies CASSPTGGKGNEKLFF. The chain carries TRBV12-3 or TRBV12-4 and TRBJ1-4, with 10 bases that match TRBD1. The CDR3 length is 16 residues. V shed 6 bases, J shed 4 bases, and the junction held 8 bases outside the gene matches.

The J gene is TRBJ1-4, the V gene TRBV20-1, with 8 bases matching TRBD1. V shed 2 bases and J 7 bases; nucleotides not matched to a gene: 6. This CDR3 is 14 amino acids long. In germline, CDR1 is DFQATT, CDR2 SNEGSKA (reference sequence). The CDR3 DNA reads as TGCAGTGCTAGAAATCAGGGGGCGGGTGAAAAACTGTTTTTT. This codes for CSARNQGAGEKLFF.

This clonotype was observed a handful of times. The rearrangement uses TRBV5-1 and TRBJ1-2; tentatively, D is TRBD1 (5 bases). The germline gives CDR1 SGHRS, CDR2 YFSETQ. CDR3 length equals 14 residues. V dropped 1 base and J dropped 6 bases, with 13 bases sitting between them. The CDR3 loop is CASSLLLGRDGYTF. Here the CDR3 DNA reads TGCGCCAGCAGCTTGCTCCTTGGCAGGGATGGCTACACCTTC.

The DNA for the CDR3 is TGCGCCAGCAGACTAAACCTGGGACGGTCTTCCTACGAGCAGTACTTC. This translates into CASRLNLGRSSYEQYF. V usage is TRBV5-1 and J usage is TRBJ2-7; D is tentatively TRBD1 or TRBD2 (5 bases each). CDR3 length: 16 residues. Germline CDR1 and CDR2: SGHRS and YFSETQ. V was pared by 5 bases and J by 1 base, with 19 bases between.

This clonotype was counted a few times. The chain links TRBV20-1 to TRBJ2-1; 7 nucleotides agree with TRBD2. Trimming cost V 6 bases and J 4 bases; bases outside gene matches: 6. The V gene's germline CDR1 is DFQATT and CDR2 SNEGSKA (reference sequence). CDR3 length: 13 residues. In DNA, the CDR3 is TGCAGTGCCTTCAGCGGGGCTTACAATGAGCAGTTCTTC. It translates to CSAFSGAYNEQFF.

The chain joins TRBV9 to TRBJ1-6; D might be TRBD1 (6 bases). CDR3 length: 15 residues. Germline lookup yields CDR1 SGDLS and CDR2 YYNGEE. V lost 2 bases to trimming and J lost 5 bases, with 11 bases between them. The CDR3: CASSVGTTNNSPLHF. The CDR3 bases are TGTGCCAGCAGCGTCGGGACAACTAATAATTCACCCCTCCACTTT.

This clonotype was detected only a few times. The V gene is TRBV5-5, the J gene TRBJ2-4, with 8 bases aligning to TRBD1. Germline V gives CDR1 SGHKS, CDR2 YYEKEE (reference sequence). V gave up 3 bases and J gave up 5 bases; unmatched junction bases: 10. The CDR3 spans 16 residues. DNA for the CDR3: TGTGCCAGCAGCTACGGACAGGGAACGGGGCAAAACATTCAGTACTTC. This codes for CASSYGQGTGQNIQYF.

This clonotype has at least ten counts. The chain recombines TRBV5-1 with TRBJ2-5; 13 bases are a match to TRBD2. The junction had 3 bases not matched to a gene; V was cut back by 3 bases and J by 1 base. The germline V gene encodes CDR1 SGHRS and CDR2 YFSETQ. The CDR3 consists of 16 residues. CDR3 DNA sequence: TGCGCCAGCAGCTCCGGGACTAGCGGGGCCCAAGAGACCCAGTACTTC. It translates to CASSSGTSGAQETQYF.

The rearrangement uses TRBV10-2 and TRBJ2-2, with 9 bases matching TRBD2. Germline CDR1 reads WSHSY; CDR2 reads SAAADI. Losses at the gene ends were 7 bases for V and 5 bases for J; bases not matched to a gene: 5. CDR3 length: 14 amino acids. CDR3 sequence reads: CASNAGGATGELFF. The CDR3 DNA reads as TGCGCCAGCAACGCGGGGGGGGCTACCGGGGAGCTGTTTTTT.

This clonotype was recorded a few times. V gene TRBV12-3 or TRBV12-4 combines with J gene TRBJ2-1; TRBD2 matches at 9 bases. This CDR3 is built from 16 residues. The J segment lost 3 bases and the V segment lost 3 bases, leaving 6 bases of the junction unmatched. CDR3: CASSFRLAEGYNEQFF. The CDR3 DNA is TGTGCCAGCAGTTTTCGACTAGCGGAGGGCTACAATGAGCAGTTCTTC.

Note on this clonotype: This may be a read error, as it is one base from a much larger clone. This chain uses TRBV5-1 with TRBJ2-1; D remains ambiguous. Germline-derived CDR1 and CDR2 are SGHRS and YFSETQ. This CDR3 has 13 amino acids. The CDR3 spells CASTLDGYNEQFF. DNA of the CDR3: TGCGCCAGCACCTTGGACGGGTACAATGAGCAGTTCTTC.

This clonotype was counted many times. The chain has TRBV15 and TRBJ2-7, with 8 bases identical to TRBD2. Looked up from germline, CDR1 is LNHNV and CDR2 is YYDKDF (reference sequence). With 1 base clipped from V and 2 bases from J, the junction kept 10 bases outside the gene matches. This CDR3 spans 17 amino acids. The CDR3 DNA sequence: TGTGCCACCAGCAGAGGAGGCGGGGGGAAAACCCCCTACGAGCAGTACTTC. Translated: CATSRGGGGKTPYEQYF. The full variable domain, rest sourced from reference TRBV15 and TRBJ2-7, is DAMVIQNPRYQVTQFGKPVTLSCSQTLNHNVMYWYQQKSSQAPKLLFHYYDKDFNNEADTPDNFQSRRPNTSFCFLDIRSPGLGDTAMYLCATSRGGGGKTPYEQYFGPGTRLTVT.